Detailed here is one TCR beta chain. The sample comes from a study of T cell changes during pregnancy in multiple sclerosis. Assay used: immunoSEQ multiplex PCR; TCRdb lists only in-frame clones, some missing. The sample gives approximately 85,000 clones, approximately 94% of which show up once; 2% to 2.5% is in the top ten. Sequenced here: peripheral blood, sampled in the third trimester of pregnancy. The clonotype was recovered from a female donor with multiple sclerosis, enrolled in a pregnancy study.

The CDR3 DNA is TGTGCCAGCAGCGAAAGGTTGCGGGGGGGCACAGATACGCAGTATTTT. This gives the protein CASSERLRGGTDTQYF. This chain joins TRBV2 and TRBJ2-3; TRBD2 matches at 8 bases. This CDR3 contains 16 residues. J was trimmed by 1 base and V by 6 bases; bases with no gene match: 9. Germline lookup yields CDR1 SNHLY and CDR2 FYNNEI. The full variable domain, in which reference TRBV2 and TRBJ2-3 provide the parts outside the CDR3, is EPEVTQTPSHQVTQMGQEVILRCVPISNHLYFYWYRQILGQKVEFLVSFYNNEISEKSEIFDDQFSVERPDGSNFTLKIRSTKLEDSAMYFCASSERLRGGTDTQYFGPGTRLTVL.